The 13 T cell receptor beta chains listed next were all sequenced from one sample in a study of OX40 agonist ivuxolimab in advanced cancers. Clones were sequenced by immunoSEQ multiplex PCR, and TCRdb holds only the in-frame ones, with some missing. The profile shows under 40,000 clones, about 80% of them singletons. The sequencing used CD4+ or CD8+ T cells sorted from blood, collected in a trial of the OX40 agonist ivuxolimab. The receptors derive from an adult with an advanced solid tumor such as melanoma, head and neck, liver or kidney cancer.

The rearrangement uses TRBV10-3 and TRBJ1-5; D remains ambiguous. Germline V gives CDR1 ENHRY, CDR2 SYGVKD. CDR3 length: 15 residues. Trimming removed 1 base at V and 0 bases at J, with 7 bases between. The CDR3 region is CAISEFGDSNQPQHF. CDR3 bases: TGTGCCATCAGTGAGTTCGGGGATAGCAATCAGCCCCAGCATTTT.

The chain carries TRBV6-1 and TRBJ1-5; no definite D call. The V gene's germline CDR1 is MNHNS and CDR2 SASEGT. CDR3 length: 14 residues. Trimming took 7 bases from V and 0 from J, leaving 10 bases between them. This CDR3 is CASTQLLSNQPQHF. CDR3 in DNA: TGTGCCAGCACTCAACTTCTTAGCAATCAGCCCCAGCATTTT.

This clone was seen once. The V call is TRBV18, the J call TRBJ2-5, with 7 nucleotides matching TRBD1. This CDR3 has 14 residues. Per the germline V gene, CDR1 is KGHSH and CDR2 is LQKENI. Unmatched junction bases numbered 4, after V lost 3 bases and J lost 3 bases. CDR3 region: CASSPQGEEETQYF. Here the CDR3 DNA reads TGTGCCAGCTCACCGCAGGGGGAAGAAGAGACCCAGTACTTC.

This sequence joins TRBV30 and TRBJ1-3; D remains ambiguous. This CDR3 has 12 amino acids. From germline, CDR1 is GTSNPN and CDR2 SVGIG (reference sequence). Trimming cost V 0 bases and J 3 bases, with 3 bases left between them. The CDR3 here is CAWSVYGNTIYF. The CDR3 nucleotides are TGTGCCTGGAGTGTATATGGAAACACCATATATTTT.

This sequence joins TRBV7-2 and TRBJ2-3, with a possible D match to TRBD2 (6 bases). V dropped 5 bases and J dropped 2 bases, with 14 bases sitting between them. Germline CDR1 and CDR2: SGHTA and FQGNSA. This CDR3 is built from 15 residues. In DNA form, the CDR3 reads TGTGCCAGCAGCAATCCCGGGGAGGCCACAGATACGCAGTATTTT. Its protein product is CASSNPGEATDTQYF.

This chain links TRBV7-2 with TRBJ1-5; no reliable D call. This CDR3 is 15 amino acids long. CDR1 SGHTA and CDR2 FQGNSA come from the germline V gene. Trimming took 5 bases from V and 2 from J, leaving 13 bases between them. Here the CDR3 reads CASSRDGVGNQPQHF. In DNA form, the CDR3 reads TGTGCCAGCAGCCGAGACGGGGTTGGCAATCAGCCCCAGCATTTT.

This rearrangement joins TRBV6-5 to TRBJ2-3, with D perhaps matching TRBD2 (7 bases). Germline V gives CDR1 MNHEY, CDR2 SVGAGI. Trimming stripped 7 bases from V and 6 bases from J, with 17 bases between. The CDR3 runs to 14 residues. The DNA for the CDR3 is TGTGCCAGCACCCTAAGGGAGGGGGGGGATACGCAGTATTTT. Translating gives CASTLREGGDTQYF.

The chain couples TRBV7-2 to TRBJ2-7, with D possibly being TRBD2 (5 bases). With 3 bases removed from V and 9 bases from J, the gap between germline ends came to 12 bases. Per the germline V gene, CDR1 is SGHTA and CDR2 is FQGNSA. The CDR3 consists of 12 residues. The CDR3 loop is CASSFPAEGQYF. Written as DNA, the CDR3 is TGTGCCAGCAGCTTTCCTGCCGAGGGGCAGTACTTC.

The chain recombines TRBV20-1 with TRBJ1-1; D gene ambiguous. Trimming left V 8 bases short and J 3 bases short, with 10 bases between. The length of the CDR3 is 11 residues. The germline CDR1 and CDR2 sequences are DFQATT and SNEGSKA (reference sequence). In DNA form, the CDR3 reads TGCAGTCCGGACGGGGACACTGAAGCTTTCTTT. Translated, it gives CSPDGDTEAFF.

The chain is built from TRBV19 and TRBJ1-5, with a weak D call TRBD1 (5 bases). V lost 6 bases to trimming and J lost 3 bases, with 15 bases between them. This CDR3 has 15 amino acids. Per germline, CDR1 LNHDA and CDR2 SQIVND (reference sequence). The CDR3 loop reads CASSADRNYNQPQHF. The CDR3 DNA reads TGTGCCAGTAGCGCCGACAGAAATTACAATCAGCCCCAGCATTTT.

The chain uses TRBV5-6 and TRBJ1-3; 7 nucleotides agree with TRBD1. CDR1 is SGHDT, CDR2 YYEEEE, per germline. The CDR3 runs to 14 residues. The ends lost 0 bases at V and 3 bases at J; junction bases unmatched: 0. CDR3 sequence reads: CASSLGQGGNTIYF. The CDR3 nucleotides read TGTGCCAGCAGCTTGGGACAGGGTGGAAACACCATATATTTT. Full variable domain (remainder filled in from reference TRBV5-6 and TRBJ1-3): DAGVTQSPTHLIKTRGQQVTLRCSPKSGHDTVSWYQQALGQGPQFIFQYYEEEERQRGNFPDRFSGHQFPNYSSELNVNALLLGDSALYLCASSLGQGGNTIYFGEGSWLTVV.

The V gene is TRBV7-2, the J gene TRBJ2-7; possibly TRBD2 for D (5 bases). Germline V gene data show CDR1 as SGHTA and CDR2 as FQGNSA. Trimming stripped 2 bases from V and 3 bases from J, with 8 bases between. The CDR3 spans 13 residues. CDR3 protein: CASSLWAGYEQYF. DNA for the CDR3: TGTGCCAGCAGCTTATGGGCGGGCTACGAGCAGTACTTC. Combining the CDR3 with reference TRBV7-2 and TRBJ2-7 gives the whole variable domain GAGVSQSPSNKVTEKGKDVELRCDPISGHTALYWYRQSLGQGLEFLIYFQGNSAPDKSGLPSDRFSAERTGGSVSTLTIQRTQQEDSAVYLCASSLWAGYEQYFGPGTRLTVT.

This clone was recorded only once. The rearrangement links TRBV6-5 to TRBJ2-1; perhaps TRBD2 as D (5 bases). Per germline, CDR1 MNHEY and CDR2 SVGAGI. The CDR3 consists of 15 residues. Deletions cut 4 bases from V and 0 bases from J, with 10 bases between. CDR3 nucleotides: TGTGCCAGCAGTTCCCAGCGGAGCTCCTACAATGAGCAGTTCTTC. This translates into CASSSQRSSYNEQFF.